This T cell receptor (beta chain) was identified in a study of blood T cell repertoires in COVID-19. Study details: Collection of acute and convalescent COVID-19 samples took place in the United States, Italy and Spain. From T cells, B-cell-depleted T cells, or PBMCs came the material, which was cDNA or gDNA.

In the original analysis: Amplification of reference gene primers was used by the study to estimate nucleated cell counts. Clones were sequenced by immunoSEQ multiplex PCR, and TCRdb holds only the in-frame ones, with some missing. V and J calls and clone size are those listed in that table; D and trimming were worked out from the DNA. The sample includes 300,000 to 400,000 clones, approximately 89% seen only once; the top ten take around 8%. The receptor's source is a woman between 50 and 59 years old who had recovered from COVID-19. The sequencing input was peripheral blood.

This chain's CDR3 is CASSVLAGQDTQYF. CDR3 nucleotides: TGTGCCAGCAGTGTCCTAGCGGGCCAAGATACGCAGTATTTT. The gene calls are TRBV6-4 and TRBJ2-3; 8 positions agree with TRBD2. The CDR3 covers 14 residues. Germline values: CDR1 MRHNA, CDR2 SNTAGT. The trim removed 4 bases at V and 5 bases at J, leaving 5 bases unmatched.